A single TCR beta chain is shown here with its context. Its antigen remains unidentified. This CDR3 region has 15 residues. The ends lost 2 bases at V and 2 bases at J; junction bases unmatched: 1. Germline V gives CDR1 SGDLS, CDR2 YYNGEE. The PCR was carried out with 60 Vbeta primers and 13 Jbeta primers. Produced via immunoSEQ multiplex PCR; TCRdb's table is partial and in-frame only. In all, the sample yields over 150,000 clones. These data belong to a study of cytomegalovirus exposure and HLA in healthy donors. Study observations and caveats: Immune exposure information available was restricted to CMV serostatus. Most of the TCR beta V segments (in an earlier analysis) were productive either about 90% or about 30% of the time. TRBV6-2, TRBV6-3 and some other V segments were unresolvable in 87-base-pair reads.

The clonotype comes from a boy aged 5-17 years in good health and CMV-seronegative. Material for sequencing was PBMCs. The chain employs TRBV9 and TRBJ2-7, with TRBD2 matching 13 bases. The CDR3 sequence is CASSVGTSGTYEQYF. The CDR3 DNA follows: TGTGCCAGCAGCGTGGGGACTAGCGGGACCTACGAGCAGTACTTC.